Shown below are 32 T cell receptor beta chains from a single sample sequenced in a study of blood T cell repertoires in COVID-19. Data came from immunoSEQ multiplex PCR; TCRdb stores just in-frame clones and leaves some out. The profile covers under 45,000 clones, with approximately 86% appearing a single time and around 5.2% taken by the ten largest. Sequencing was performed on peripheral blood. The source is a man aged 40-50 years with active COVID-19.

The rearrangement joins TRBV7-9 to TRBJ1-6; possibly TRBD1 for D (5 bases). V was pared by 5 bases and J by 0 bases, with 14 bases between. The CDR3 is 17 amino acids. The germline CDR1 and CDR2 sequences are SEHNR and FQNEAQ (reference sequence). The DNA of the CDR3 is TGTGCCAGCAGCCCCGCGGGGGGGAGCTCCTATAATTCACCCCTCCACTTT. It codes for CASSPAGGSSYNSPLHF.

V usage is TRBV7-9 and J usage is TRBJ2-6; TRBD1 agrees at 8 bases. The CDR3 is 17 residues long. V gave up 2 bases and J gave up 1 base; unmatched junction bases: 4. The germline V gene encodes CDR1 SEHNR and CDR2 FQNEAQ (reference sequence). The CDR3 DNA reads as TGTGCCAGCAGCTTACGGACAGGGATTTCTGGGGCCAACGTCCTGACTTTC. This sequence encodes CASSLRTGISGANVLTF.

The V gene is TRBV4-2, the J gene TRBJ2-7, with 7 bases matching TRBD2. With 1 base clipped from V and 2 bases from J, the junction kept 5 bases outside the gene matches. CDR3 length equals 15 residues. Germline values: CDR1 LGHNA, CDR2 YNFKEQ. This CDR3 reads CASSQGTRRAYEQYF. CDR3 nucleotide sequence: TGTGCCAGCAGCCAAGGGACTAGGCGGGCCTACGAGCAGTACTTC.

The CDR3 DNA reads TGCAGTGCTAGTCCCCGTCTCAGCTCCTACGAGCAGTACTTC. Protein sequence: CSASPRLSSYEQYF. The J gene is TRBJ2-7, the V gene TRBV20-1; D unresolved. V gave up 3 bases and J gave up 0 bases, with 12 bases separating them. CDR1 and CDR2 (germline): DFQATT, SNEGSKA (reference sequence). CDR3 size: 14 residues.

A single count supports this clone. The gene calls are TRBV6-1 and TRBJ2-3, with D possibly TRBD2 on 5 matching bases. The CDR3 length is 16 residues. V lost 2 bases, J lost 5 bases, and 17 bases lay in between. CDR1 is MNHNS and CDR2 is SASEGT in the germline V gene. The CDR3 reads CASSEWAGSGRDTQYF. The DNA of the CDR3 is TGTGCCAGCAGTGAATGGGCGGGCTCGGGAAGAGATACGCAGTATTTT.

The V and J genes are TRBV7-9 and TRBJ1-2; TRBD1 is a possible D gene (6 bases). The CDR3 is 13 amino acids. CDR1 is SEHNR and CDR2 is FQNEAQ in the germline V gene (reference sequence). Deletions cut 5 bases from V and 3 bases from J, with 10 bases between. CDR3 loop: CASSVGGDYGYTF. For the CDR3, the DNA is TGTGCCAGCAGCGTAGGGGGGGACTATGGCTACACCTTC.

The chain couples TRBV15 to TRBJ2-1; the D gene is possibly TRBD2 (5 bases). Looked up from germline, CDR1 is LNHNV and CDR2 is YYDKDF (reference sequence). This CDR3 region has 13 residues. V was cut by 4 bases and J by 8 bases, with 12 bases left in between. CDR3 coding DNA: TGTGCCACCAGCAAGAGACTGAGGGATGAGCAGTTCTTC. Amino acid sequence: CATSKRLRDEQFF.

J is TRBJ2-2 and V is TRBV3-1 (or the pseudogene TRBV3-2); 8 bases fit TRBD1. J was trimmed by 5 bases and V by 1 base; bases with no gene match: 6. The CDR3 runs to 16 residues. Germline CDR1 reads LGHDT; CDR2 reads YNNKEL (reference sequence). CDR3: CASSQAPWTGTGELFF. DNA for the CDR3: TGTGCCAGCAGCCAAGCCCCCTGGACAGGGACCGGGGAGCTGTTTTTT.

V is TRBV9 and J is TRBJ2-7; no definite D call. The CDR3 spans 13 residues. Between the trimmed V and J ends, which lost 4 bases and 0 bases, there was a span of 8 bases. Germline values: CDR1 SGDLS, CDR2 YYNGEE. DNA of the CDR3: TGTGCCAGCAGCTCGCGCGACTCCTACGAGCAGTACTTC. This gives the protein CASSSRDSYEQYF.

The rearrangement uses TRBV7-6 and TRBJ2-2; tentatively, D is TRBD2 (6 bases). Per the germline V gene, CDR1 is SGHVS and CDR2 is FNYEAQ. This CDR3 spans 17 amino acids. V lost 9 bases to trimming and J lost 7 bases, with 27 bases between them. The CDR3 sequence is CASARIPSRLVGGELFF. The DNA for the CDR3 is TGTGCCAGTGCAAGGATCCCCAGCCGACTAGTTGGCGGGGAGCTGTTTTTT.

The gene calls are TRBV10-3 and TRBJ1-1; TRBD1 might be the D (5 bases). The CDR3 covers 15 residues. Trimming took 0 bases from V and 1 from J, leaving 9 bases between them. Germline lookup yields CDR1 ENHRY and CDR2 SYGVKD. The CDR3 sequence: CAISESGLENTEAFF. Here the CDR3 DNA reads TGTGCCATCAGTGAGTCGGGACTCGAGAACACTGAAGCTTTCTTT.

V is TRBV7-3 and J is TRBJ2-3; 9 nucleotides align to TRBD2. The V and J ends lost 2 bases and 1 base, in that order; junction bases with no gene match: 16. CDR1 and CDR2 from the germline V gene are SGHTA and FQGTGA. The CDR3 sequence is 20 residues long. The CDR3 bases are TGTGCCAGCAGCTTACTCCCTCGGGTGGAGTTAGCGGGAGGCACAGATACGCAGTATTTT. This translates into CASSLLPRVELAGGTDTQYF.

The chain recombines TRBV3-1 (or the pseudogene TRBV3-2) with TRBJ2-1; 11 bases are shared with TRBD2. Germline V gene data show CDR1 as LGHDT and CDR2 as YNNKEL (reference sequence). This CDR3 has 16 amino acids. J was trimmed by 6 bases and V by 4 bases; bases with no gene match: 8. CDR3 DNA sequence: TGTGCCAGCAGCCCCCGACTAGCGGGATCAGGCAATGAGCAGTTCTTC. Its protein is CASSPRLAGSGNEQFF.

This sequence joins TRBV13 and TRBJ2-6; D might be TRBD1 (6 bases). V lost 5 bases and J 0 bases, leaving 11 bases between the germline ends. The CDR3 length is 16 residues. Looked up from germline, CDR1 is PRHDT and CDR2 is FYEKMQ (reference sequence). CDR3 in DNA: TGTGCCAGCAGCCCACAGGGTTCCTCTGGGGCCAACGTCCTGACTTTC. As protein: CASSPQGSSGANVLTF.

The CDR3 here is CSATIDTQYF. In DNA, the CDR3 is TGCAGTGCTACAATAGATACGCAGTATTTT. This chain uses TRBV20-1 with TRBJ2-3; D is unresolved. CDR3 size: 10 residues. From germline, CDR1 is DFQATT and CDR2 SNEGSKA (reference sequence). V lost 4 bases and J 5 bases, leaving 4 bases between the germline ends.

The rearrangement links TRBV2 to TRBJ2-3, with a possible D match to TRBD2 (6 bases). CDR1 and CDR2 from the germline V gene are SNHLY and FYNNEI. The CDR3 totals 15 residues. V lost 4 bases to trimming and J lost 3 bases, with 14 bases between them. Written as DNA, the CDR3 is TGTGCCAGCAGTGGGGGACTGCCCCAGACAGATACGCAGTATTTT. Translating gives CASSGGLPQTDTQYF. Combining the CDR3 with reference TRBV2 and TRBJ2-3 gives the whole variable domain EPEVTQTPSHQVTQMGQEVILRCVPISNHLYFYWYRQILGQKVEFLVSFYNNEISEKSEIFDDQFSVERPDGSNFTLKIRSTKLEDSAMYFCASSGGLPQTDTQYFGPGTRLTVL.

V is TRBV24-1 and J is TRBJ2-3; 8 nucleotides align to TRBD2. V gave up 2 bases and J gave up 2 bases; unmatched junction bases: 11. The CDR3 contains 18 residues. Germline V gives CDR1 KGHDR, CDR2 SFDVKD. In nucleotides, the CDR3 is TGTGCCACCAGTGATTCACCGGGACTAGATACATTCACAGATACGCAGTATTTT. It translates to CATSDSPGLDTFTDTQYF.

The chain employs TRBV11-2 and TRBJ1-3, with unresolved D. The CDR3 is 16 amino acids. The V gene lost 5 bases and the J gene lost 2 bases, with 16 bases spanning the gap. Germline V lookup: CDR1 SGHAT, CDR2 FQNNGV. CDR3 region: CASSPRGGTPGNTIYF. CDR3 bases: TGTGCCAGCAGCCCTCGAGGAGGAACCCCTGGAAACACCATATATTTT.

The rearrangement links TRBV2 to TRBJ1-2, with D uncertain. Germline V gene sequence: CDR1 SNHLY, CDR2 FYNNEI. The V end was cut by 5 bases, the J end by 4 bases, with 5 bases between. There are 11 residues in the CDR3. In DNA, the CDR3 is TGTGCCAGCAGTCGAGGCTATGGCTACACCTTC. This encodes CASSRGYGYTF. The full variable domain, its missing parts supplied by reference TRBV2 and TRBJ1-2, is EPEVTQTPSHQVTQMGQEVILRCVPISNHLYFYWYRQILGQKVEFLVSFYNNEISEKSEIFDDQFSVERPDGSNFTLKIRSTKLEDSAMYFCASSRGYGYTFGSGTRLTVV.

The chain employs TRBV9 and TRBJ2-1; TRBD2 is a possible D gene (6 bases). The CDR3 totals 15 residues. Trimming took off 3 bases at V and 7 bases at J, with 17 bases between the two ends. The germline V gene has CDR1 SGDLS and CDR2 YYNGEE. Here the CDR3 reads CASSAVWGVGNEQFF. For the CDR3, the DNA is TGTGCCAGCAGCGCGGTCTGGGGGGTCGGGAATGAGCAGTTCTTC.

The CDR3 bases are TGTGCCTGGAGTGTACTGGGCCCGTTTTCCTACAATGAGCAGTTCTTC. This encodes CAWSVLGPFSYNEQFF. The V gene is TRBV30, the J gene TRBJ2-1; D not certain. In germline, CDR1 is GTSNPN, CDR2 SVGIG (reference sequence). The CDR3 length is 16 residues. V was clipped by 0 bases and J by 1 base, with 13 bases between them.

The genes are TRBV6-1 and TRBJ1-5, with D hard to call. Trimming left V 2 bases short and J 2 bases short, with 10 bases between. This CDR3 comprises 15 residues. Germline loops: CDR1 MNHNS, CDR2 SASEGT. The CDR3 DNA follows: TGTGCCAGCAGTGAAAACCCCGGGGGCAATCAGCCCCAGCATTTT. Translating gives CASSENPGGNQPQHF.

The chain carries TRBV5-1 and TRBJ1-1, with D possibly TRBD1 on 6 matching bases. Germline loops: CDR1 SGHRS, CDR2 YFSETQ. This CDR3 is built from 15 residues. V was trimmed by 4 bases and J by 4 bases, leaving 17 bases between them. The CDR3 spells CASSTPWGQGTEAFF. The CDR3 DNA reads as TGCGCCAGCAGCACCCCATGGGGGCAGGGCACTGAAGCTTTCTTT.

This clone was found once. The rearrangement links TRBV24-1 to TRBJ1-4; TRBD1 might be the D (5 bases). The germline V and J ends were trimmed by 2 bases and 5 bases, with 14 bases remaining between them. CDR3 length: 16 amino acids. Per germline, CDR1 KGHDR and CDR2 SFDVKD. CDR3 sequence reads: CATSDSRRGPNEKLFF. DNA for the CDR3: TGTGCCACCAGTGATTCCAGGAGGGGCCCAAATGAAAAACTGTTTTTT.

The chain recombines TRBV5-6 with TRBJ2-7; the match to TRBD1 covers 7 bases. CDR3 length: 15 amino acids. Losses at the gene ends were 0 bases for V and 0 bases for J; bases not matched to a gene: 3. Germline V gives CDR1 SGHDT, CDR2 YYEEEE. The CDR3 loop reads CASSLVGTASYEQYF. The CDR3 DNA sequence: TGTGCCAGCAGCTTGGTAGGGACAGCCTCCTACGAGCAGTACTTC. Full variable domain (outside the CDR3, taken from reference TRBV5-6 and TRBJ2-7): DAGVTQSPTHLIKTRGQQVTLRCSPKSGHDTVSWYQQALGQGPQFIFQYYEEEERQRGNFPDRFSGHQFPNYSSELNVNALLLGDSALYLCASSLVGTASYEQYFGPGTRLTVT.

There are a few counts of this clone. This sequence joins TRBV6-1 and TRBJ2-1; possibly TRBD2 for D (5 bases). CDR3 length equals 15 residues. The V gene's germline CDR1 is MNHNS and CDR2 SASEGT. The ends were cut back, 1 base at V and 5 bases at J, with 12 bases in the middle. In nucleotides, the CDR3 is TGTGCCAGCAGTGAAGGTGTCCTGGGAGACAATGAGCAGTTCTTC. Its protein product is CASSEGVLGDNEQFF.

This chain connects TRBV27 to TRBJ2-7, with 8 bases matching TRBD1. Germline CDR1 is MNHEY and CDR2 is SMNVEV (reference sequence). CDR3 length: 14 amino acids. After removal of 2 bases from V and 7 bases from J, the junction contained 7 bases not matched to a gene. CDR3 amino acids: CASSLRGTGREQYF. CDR3 bases: TGTGCCAGCAGTTTAAGAGGGACAGGTCGAGAGCAGTACTTC.

The chain recombines TRBV6-5 with TRBJ1-1; 8 bases agree with TRBD1. The ends lost 7 bases at V and 10 bases at J; junction bases unmatched: 5. Germline assignment: CDR1 MNHEY and CDR2 SVGAGI. The CDR3 length is 11 residues. CDR3 nucleotide sequence: TGTGCCAGCATCCAGGGGGCGGCAGCTTTCTTT. It specifies CASIQGAAAFF.

The chain recombines TRBV9 with TRBJ1-2; 7 bases are shared with TRBD1. CDR1 is SGDLS, CDR2 YYNGEE, per germline. Trimming removed 6 bases from V and 4 bases from J; junction bases left unmatched: 12. CDR3 length: 15 amino acids. Here the CDR3 reads CASTPNRGGGYGYTF. CDR3 in DNA: TGTGCCAGCACTCCAAACAGGGGAGGAGGCTATGGCTACACCTTC.

The chain has TRBV7-3 and TRBJ2-5, with 7 bases aligning to TRBD2. The germline gives CDR1 SGHTA, CDR2 FQGTGA. V lost 2 bases to trimming and J lost 4 bases; unmatched junction nucleotides: 7. The CDR3 covers 15 residues. The CDR3 bases are TGTGCCAGCAGCTTAGGGACTACTGCCGGAGAGACCCAGTACTTC. Its translation is CASSLGTTAGETQYF.

The CDR3 protein is CASSLPTGEVYGYTF. The CDR3 DNA is TGTGCCAGCAGTTTACCAACAGGGGAAGTCTATGGCTACACCTTC. This rearrangement joins TRBV28 to TRBJ1-2; TRBD1 aligns across 7 bases. V shed 2 bases and J 4 bases; nucleotides not matched to a gene: 7. This CDR3 is 15 amino acids long. Per germline, CDR1 MDHEN and CDR2 SYDVKM.

The count of this clone is one. This sequence joins TRBV5-1 and TRBJ1-6, with TRBD1 matching 8 bases. The CDR3 runs to 17 residues. Germline loops: CDR1 SGHRS, CDR2 YFSETQ. With 0 bases clipped from V and 8 bases from J, the junction kept 10 bases outside the gene matches. In DNA form, the CDR3 reads TGCGCCAGCAGCTTGGCTCCCCCAGGGACAGGCGATTCACCCCTCCACTTT. This codes for CASSLAPPGTGDSPLHF. The variable domain in full, completed from reference TRBV5-1 and TRBJ1-6, reads KAGVTQTPRYLIKTRGQQVTLSCSPISGHRSVSWYQQTPGQGLQFLFEYFSETQRNKGNFPGRFSGRQFSNSRSEMNVSTLELGDSALYLCASSLAPPGTGDSPLHFGNGTRLTVT.